The sequence of this T cell receptor beta chain was determined in a study of beta chain features in type 1 diabetes. Background on the study: Researchers looked at some 110 million sorted cells across all samples.

Expressed TCRB transcripts were sequenced, since all the RNA that had been isolated was reverse transcribed. Sequencing was performed with immunoSEQ multiplex PCR; in TCRdb, only in-frame clones are kept and a portion is missing. The profile shows over 100,000 clones, about 40% of them singletons. Remarks on this clone: Its antigen is as yet unknown.

Study results and limitations: The influence of HLA type on TCRB rearrangement stayed undetermined. A closer apparent resemblance between naive, central memory and Treg TCRB repertoires was seen in patients than in healthy donors.

Sequenced sample: stem cell memory CD4+ T cells from blood. This TCR was sampled from a woman aged 18-29 years in good health.

In DNA, the CDR3 is TGTGCCAGCAGCTTGTCTTCTGGGAGGGGTTCTGAAGCTTTCTTT. Amino acids: CASSLSSGRGSEAFF. This chain uses TRBV5-6 with TRBJ1-1, with D possibly TRBD1 on 5 matching bases. The ends were cut back, 1 base at V and 6 bases at J, with 16 bases in the middle. This CDR3 spans 15 amino acids. From germline, CDR1 is SGHDT and CDR2 YYEEEE.